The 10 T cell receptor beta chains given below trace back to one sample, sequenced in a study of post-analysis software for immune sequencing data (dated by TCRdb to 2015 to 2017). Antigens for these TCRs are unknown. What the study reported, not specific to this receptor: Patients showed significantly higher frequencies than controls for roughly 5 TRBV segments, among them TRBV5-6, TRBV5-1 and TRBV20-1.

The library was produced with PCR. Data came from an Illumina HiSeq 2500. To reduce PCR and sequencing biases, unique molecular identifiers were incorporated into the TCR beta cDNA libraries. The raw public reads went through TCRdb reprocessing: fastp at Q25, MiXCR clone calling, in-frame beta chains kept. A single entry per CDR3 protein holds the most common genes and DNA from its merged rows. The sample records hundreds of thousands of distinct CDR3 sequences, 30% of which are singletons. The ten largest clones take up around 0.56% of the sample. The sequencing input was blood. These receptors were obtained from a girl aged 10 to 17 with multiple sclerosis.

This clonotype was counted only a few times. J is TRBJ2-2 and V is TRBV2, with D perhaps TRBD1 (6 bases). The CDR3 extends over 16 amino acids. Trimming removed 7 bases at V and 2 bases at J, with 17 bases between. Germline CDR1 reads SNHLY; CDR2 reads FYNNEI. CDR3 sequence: CASTSTGQKNTGELFF. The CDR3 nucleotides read TGTGCCAGCACCTCCACAGGACAGAAAAACACCGGGGAGCTGTTTTTT. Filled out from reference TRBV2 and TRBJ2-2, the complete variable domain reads EPEVTQTPSHQVTQMGQEVILRCVPISNHLYFYWYRQILGQKVEFLVSFYNNEISEKSEIFDDQFSVERPDGSNFTLKIRSTKLEDSAMYFCASTSTGQKNTGELFFGEGSRLTVL.

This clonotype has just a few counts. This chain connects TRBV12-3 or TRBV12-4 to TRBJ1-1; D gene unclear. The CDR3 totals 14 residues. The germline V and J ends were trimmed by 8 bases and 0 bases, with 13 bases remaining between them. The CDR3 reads CASLGPSLNTEAFF. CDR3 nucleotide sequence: TGTGCCAGCTTAGGACCCTCCTTGAACACTGAAGCTTTCTTT.

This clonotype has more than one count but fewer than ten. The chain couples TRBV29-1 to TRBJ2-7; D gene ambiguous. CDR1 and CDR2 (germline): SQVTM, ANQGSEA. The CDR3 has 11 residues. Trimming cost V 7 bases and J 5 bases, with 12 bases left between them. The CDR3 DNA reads TGCAGCGGGAGAGAAGCTCACGAGCAGTACTTC. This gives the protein CSGREAHEQYF.

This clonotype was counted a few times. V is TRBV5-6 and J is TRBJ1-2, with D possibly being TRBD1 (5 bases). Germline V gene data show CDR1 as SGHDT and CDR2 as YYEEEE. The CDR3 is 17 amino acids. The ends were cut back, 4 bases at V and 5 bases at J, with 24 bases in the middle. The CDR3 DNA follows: TGTGCCAGCAGCCATCGCCGGGACGCCAGCCTGGGGTATGGCTACACCTTC. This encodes CASSHRRDASLGYGYTF.

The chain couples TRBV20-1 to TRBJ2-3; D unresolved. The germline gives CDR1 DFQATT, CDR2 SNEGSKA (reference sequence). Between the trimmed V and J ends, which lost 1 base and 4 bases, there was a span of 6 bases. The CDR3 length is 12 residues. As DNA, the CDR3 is TGCAGTGCTAGAGCGATGGCAGATACGCAGTATTTT. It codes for CSARAMADTQYF.

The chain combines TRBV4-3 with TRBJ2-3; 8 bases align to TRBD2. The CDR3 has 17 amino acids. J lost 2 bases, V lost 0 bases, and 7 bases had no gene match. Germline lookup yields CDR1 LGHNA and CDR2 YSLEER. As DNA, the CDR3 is TGCGCCAGCAGCCAAGAGCTGGCGGGAGGCCCCACAGATACGCAGTATTTT. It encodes CASSQELAGGPTDTQYF.

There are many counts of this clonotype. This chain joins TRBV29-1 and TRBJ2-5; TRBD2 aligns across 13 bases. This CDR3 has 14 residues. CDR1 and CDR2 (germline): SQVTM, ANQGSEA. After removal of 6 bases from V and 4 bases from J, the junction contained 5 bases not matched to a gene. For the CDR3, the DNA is TGCAGCGTCGTCGGACTAGCGGGAGCAGAGACCCAGTACTTC. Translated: CSVVGLAGAETQYF.

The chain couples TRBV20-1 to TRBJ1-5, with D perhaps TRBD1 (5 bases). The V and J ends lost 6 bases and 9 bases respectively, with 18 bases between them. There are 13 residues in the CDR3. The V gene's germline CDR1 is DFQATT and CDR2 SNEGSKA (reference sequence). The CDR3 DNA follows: TGCAGTGCCAGACAGCGGGTTGGCGGGCCCCAGCATTTT. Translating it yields CSARQRVGGPQHF.

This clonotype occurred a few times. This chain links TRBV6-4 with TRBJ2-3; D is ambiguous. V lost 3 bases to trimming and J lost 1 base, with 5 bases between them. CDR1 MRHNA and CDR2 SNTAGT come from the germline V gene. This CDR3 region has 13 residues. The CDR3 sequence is CASSDERTDTQYF. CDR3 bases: TGTGCCAGCAGTGATGAACGCACAGATACGCAGTATTTT.

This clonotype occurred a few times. The CDR3 region has the DNA TGCAGCGTTGATAAGGCGAACACTGAAGCTTTCTTT. Its protein is CSVDKANTEAFF. The chain couples TRBV29-1 to TRBJ1-1; no reliable D call. The V gene lost 3 bases and the J gene lost 1 base, with 6 bases spanning the gap. CDR3 size: 12 residues. CDR1 and CDR2 (germline): SQVTM, ANQGSEA.